This TCR beta chain was identified during a study of T cell repertoires in ileal Crohn's disease. Germline V gene data show CDR1 as SGHRS and CDR2 as YFSETQ. CDR3 size: 14 residues. The data were produced by immunoSEQ multiplex PCR, yet TCRdb's version contains in-frame clones alone and is incomplete. The table lists around 5,300 clones, around 87% of them singletons. Regarding the study as a whole: Mucosal expansions were suggested to be mainly CD8 T cells. All patients with clonality above 26.8% had endoscopic recurrence.

Before sorting, lamina propria lymphocytes were separated from surgical specimens by density gradient. Notes on this clone: Its matching antigen is unknown.

Sequenced material: CD4+ T cells from ileum. The receptor was isolated from an adult with Crohn's disease. Some clones in this sample may be carry-over from other donors' samples. The J gene is TRBJ2-7, the V gene TRBV5-1; 9 positions agree with TRBD2. The closer fit of TRBJ2-1 to the DNA end suggests the J call may be wrong. CDR3 loop: CASSEGLAHNEQFF. The CDR3 nucleotides read TGCGCCAGCAGTGAGGGACTAGCCCACAATGAGCAGTTCTTC.